Listed here are 8 T cell receptor beta chains from one sample, sequenced in a study of CXCR4 blockade with PD-1 therapy in pancreatic cancer. Here immunoSEQ multiplex PCR was the method, and the copy in TCRdb shows in-frame clones only, minus some. Found here are a few thousand clones, around 45% of them singletons; the top ten hold about 15%. Sequencing used tumor tissue. These receptors were taken from a human donor with pancreatic ductal adenocarcinoma.

This clone was seen a handful of times. The chain carries TRBV28 and TRBJ2-7; D gene ambiguous. Between the trimmed V and J ends, which lost 6 bases and 6 bases, there was a span of 12 bases. This CDR3 spans 12 amino acids. Germline V gene data show CDR1 as MDHEN and CDR2 as SYDVKM. The CDR3 DNA is TGTGCCAGCAGCGCGGAAGTAACCGAGCAGTACTTC. It translates to CASSAEVTEQYF.

Concerning this clone itself: Because the CDR3's place on the DNA is in doubt, the DNA is left out and the CDR3 is given as listed by TCRdb. This chain uses TRBV19 with TRBJ1-2. Germline values: CDR1 LNHDA, CDR2 SQIVND (reference sequence). Including both end residues, the CDR3 is 15 amino acids long. CDR3 residues: CASSIFGSGGLGYTF.

The chain links TRBV29-1 to TRBJ2-1; D is undetermined. In germline, CDR1 is SQVTM, CDR2 ANQGSEA. This CDR3 is 16 amino acids long. Between the trimmed V and J ends, which lost 2 bases and 3 bases, there was a span of 17 bases. The CDR3 coding sequence is TGCAGCGTTGAATCCCCCGGCAGGACCCTCTACAATGAGCAGTTCTTC. As protein: CSVESPGRTLYNEQFF.

This clone was seen more than once but under ten times. The gene calls are TRBV6-7 and TRBJ2-2; 7 bases are a match to TRBD1. TRBV6-7 is treated as an ORF (open reading frame) with a function not yet certain. Trimming removed 5 bases from V and 6 bases from J; junction bases left unmatched: 3. The CDR3 runs 13 residues. The CDR3 nucleotides are TGTGCCAGCAGTCCTACAGGGGCCGGGGAGCTGTTTTTT. As protein: CASSPTGAGELFF.

Points on this clone: Relative to the germline gene, one junction end is altered; a read error may explain this. The chain is built from TRBV10-3 and TRBJ1-3; D is unresolved. The germline V gene encodes CDR1 ENHRY and CDR2 SYGVKD. This CDR3 is built from 13 residues. The CDR3 is CAIRESSGNTIYF. The CDR3 DNA sequence: TGTGCCATCAGGGAGTCCTCTGGAAACACCATATATTTT.

The J gene is TRBJ1-1, the V gene TRBV19; D uncertain. Germline CDR1 reads LNHDA; CDR2 reads SQIVND (reference sequence). V lost 9 bases, J lost 1 base, and 12 bases lay in between. The CDR3 sequence is 13 residues long. DNA for the CDR3: TGTGCCAGCAGCGGCTCTAGGAACACTGAAGCTTTCTTT. This gives the protein CASSGSRNTEAFF.

V and J are TRBV19 and TRBJ1-1; a weak D match, TRBD1 (5 bases). V lost 4 bases to trimming and J lost 5 bases, with 11 bases between them. CDR3 length equals 13 residues. Germline V gene lookup returns CDR1 LNHDA and CDR2 SQIVND (reference sequence). CDR3 in amino acids: CASSNLGETEAFF. CDR3 nucleotide sequence: TGTGCCAGTAGTAACTTGGGGGAGACTGAAGCTTTCTTT.

The rearrangement joins TRBV14 to TRBJ2-7; the D gene is possibly TRBD1 (6 bases). Trimming left V 4 bases short and J 0 bases short, with 10 bases between. This CDR3 region has 14 residues. CDR1 and CDR2 (germline): SGHDN, FVKESK. The CDR3 DNA reads as TGTGCCAGCAGCCCAGGACAGTTCTCCTACGAGCAGTACTTC. Its translation is CASSPGQFSYEQYF.